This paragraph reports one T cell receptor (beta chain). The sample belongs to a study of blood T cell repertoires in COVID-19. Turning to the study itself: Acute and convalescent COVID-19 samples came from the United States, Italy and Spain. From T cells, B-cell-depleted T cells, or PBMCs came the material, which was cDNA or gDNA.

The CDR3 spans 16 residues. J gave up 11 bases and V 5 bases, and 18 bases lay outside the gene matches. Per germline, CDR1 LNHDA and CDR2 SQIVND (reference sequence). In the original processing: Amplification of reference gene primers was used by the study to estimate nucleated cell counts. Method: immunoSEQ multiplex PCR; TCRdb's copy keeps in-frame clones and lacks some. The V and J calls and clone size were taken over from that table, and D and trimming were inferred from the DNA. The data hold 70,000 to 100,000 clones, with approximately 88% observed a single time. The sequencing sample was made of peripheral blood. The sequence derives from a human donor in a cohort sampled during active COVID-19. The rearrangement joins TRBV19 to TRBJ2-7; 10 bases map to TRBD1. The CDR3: CASSPTSGTGDPSKYF. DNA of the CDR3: TGTGCCAGTAGTCCCACTTCCGGGACAGGGGACCCGAGCAAGTACTTC.